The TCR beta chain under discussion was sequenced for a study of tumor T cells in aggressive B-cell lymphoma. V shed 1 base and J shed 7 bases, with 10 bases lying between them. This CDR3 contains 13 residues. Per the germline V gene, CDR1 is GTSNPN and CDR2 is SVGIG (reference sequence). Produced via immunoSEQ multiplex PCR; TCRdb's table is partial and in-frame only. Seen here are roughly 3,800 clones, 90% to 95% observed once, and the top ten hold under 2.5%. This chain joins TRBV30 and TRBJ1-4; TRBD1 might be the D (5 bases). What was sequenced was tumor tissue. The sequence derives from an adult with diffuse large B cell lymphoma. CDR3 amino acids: CAWSARGGEKLFF. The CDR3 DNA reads TGTGCCTGGAGTGCTAGGGGCGGTGAAAAACTGTTTTTT.